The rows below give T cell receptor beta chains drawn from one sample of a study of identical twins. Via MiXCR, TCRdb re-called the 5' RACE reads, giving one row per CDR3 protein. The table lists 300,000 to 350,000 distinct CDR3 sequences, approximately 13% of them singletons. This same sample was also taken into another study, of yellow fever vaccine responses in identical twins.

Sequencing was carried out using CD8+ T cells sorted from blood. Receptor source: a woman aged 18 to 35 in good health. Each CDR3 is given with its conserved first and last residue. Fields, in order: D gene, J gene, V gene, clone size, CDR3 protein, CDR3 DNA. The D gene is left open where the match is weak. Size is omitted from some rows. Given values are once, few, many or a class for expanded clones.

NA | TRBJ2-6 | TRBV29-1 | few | CSVIGPGANVLTF | TGCAGCGTTATCGGGCCTGGGGCCAACGTCCTGACTTTC
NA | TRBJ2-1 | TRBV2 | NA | CACSLELGGPNSYNEQFF | TGTGCCTGCAGTTTAGAATTAGGGGGGCCAAACTCCTACAATGAGCAGTTCTTC
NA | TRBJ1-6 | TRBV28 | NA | CASSINSPLHF | TGTGCCAGCAGTATTAATTCACCCCTCCACTTT
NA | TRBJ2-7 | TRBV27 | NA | CASSGRGPPYEQYF | TGTGCCAGCAGTGGCCGGGGACCTCCCTACGAGCAGTACTTC
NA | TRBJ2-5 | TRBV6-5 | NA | CASSYSKGGETQYF | TGTGCCAGCAGTTACTCGAAGGGGGGAGAGACCCAGTACTTC
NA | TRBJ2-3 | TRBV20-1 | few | CSARETKSTDTQYF | TGCAGTGCTAGAGAGACTAAGAGCACAGATACGCAGTATTTT
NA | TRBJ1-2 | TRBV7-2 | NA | CASSFYEAGYTF | TGTGCCAGCAGCTTTTATGAGGCAGGCTACACCTTC
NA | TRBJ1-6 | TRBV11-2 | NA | CASTGVGLDNSPLHF | TGTGCCAGCACTGGGGTTGGTTTGGATAATTCACCCCTCCACTTT
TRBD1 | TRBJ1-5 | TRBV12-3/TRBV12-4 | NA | CASSLTGVNQPQHF | TGTGCCAGCAGCCTGACAGGGGTCAATCAGCCCCAGCATTTT
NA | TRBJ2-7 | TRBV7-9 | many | CASSQRTYEQYF | TGTGCCAGCAGCCAAAGGACATACGAGCAGTACTTC
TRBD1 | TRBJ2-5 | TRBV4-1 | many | CASSQERQGEETQYF | TGCGCCAGCAGCCAAGAGAGACAGGGGGAAGAGACCCAGTACTTC
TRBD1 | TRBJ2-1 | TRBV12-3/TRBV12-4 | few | CASSVRGGATRNEQFF | TGTGCCAGCAGTGTTCGAGGGGGCGCGACTCGAAATGAGCAGTTCTTC
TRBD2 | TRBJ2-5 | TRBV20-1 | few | CSARASSGGTQETQYF | TGCAGTGCTAGAGCATCTAGCGGGGGCACCCAAGAGACCCAGTACTTC
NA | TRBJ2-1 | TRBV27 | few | CASSAPGEQFF | TGTGCCAGCAGTGCCCCGGGAGAGCAGTTCTTC
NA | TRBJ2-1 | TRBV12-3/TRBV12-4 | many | CASSLSYYNEQFF | TGTGCCAGCAGTTTGTCATATTACAATGAGCAGTTCTTC
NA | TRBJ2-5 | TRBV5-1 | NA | CASSLDLSTLETQYF | TGCGCCAGCAGCTTGGATTTGAGTACGTTGGAGACCCAGTACTTC
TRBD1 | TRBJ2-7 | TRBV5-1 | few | CASSSRTGGGHEQYF | TGCGCCAGCAGCTCCAGGACAGGGGGCGGCCACGAGCAGTACTTC
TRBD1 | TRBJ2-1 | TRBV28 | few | CASSFSGTGGEQFF | TGTGCCAGCAGTTTTAGCGGGACAGGGGGTGAGCAGTTCTTC
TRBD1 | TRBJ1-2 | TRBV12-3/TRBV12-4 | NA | CASSLTGEGGYGYTF | TGTGCCAGCAGCCTGACAGGGGAAGGGGGCTATGGCTACACCTTC
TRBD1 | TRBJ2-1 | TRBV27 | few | CASSQVPGQGPYNEQFF | TGTGCCAGCAGTCAAGTCCCGGGACAGGGCCCATACAATGAGCAGTTCTTC
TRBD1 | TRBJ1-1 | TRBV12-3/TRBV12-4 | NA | CASSSAGGEVAFF | TGTGCCAGCAGTTCCGCAGGGGGCGAGGTAGCTTTCTTT
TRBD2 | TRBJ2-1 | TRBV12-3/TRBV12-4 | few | CASSSLHLLAGAYNEQFF | TGTGCCAGCAGTTCTCTTCACTTACTAGCGGGCGCGTACAATGAGCAGTTCTTC
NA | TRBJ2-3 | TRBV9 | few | CASSVGVDTQYF | TGTGCCAGCAGCGTAGGGGTCGATACGCAGTATTTT
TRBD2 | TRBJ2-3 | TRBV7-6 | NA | CASSATSGMSTDTQYF | TGTGCCAGCAGCGCAACTAGCGGGATGAGCACAGATACGCAGTATTTT
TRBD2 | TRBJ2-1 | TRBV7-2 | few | CASSSTGTSGYNEQFF | TGTGCCAGCAGCTCGACCGGGACTAGCGGCTACAATGAGCAGTTCTTC
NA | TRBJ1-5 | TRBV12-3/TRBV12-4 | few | CATGGARGQPQHF | TGTGCCACCGGGGGGGCCAGGGGTCAGCCCCAGCATTTT
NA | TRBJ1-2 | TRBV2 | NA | CASARGGYTF | TGTGCCAGCGCCAGGGGCGGCTACACCTTC
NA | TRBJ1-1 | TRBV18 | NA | CASSPTGALTVNTEAFF | TGTGCCAGCTCACCGACAGGCGCGCTTACCGTGAACACTGAAGCTTTCTTT
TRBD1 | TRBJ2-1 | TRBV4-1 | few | CASSHNTGGQAEQFF | TGCGCCAGCAGCCATAACACAGGGGGTCAAGCTGAGCAGTTCTTC
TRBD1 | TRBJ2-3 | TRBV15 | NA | CATSRGTGSTDTQYF | TGTGCCACCAGCAGAGGGACAGGGAGCACAGATACGCAGTATTTT
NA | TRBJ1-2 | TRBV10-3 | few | CAISESRVDRSYGYTF | TGTGCCATCAGTGAGTCGAGGGTTGACAGGAGCTATGGCTACACCTTC
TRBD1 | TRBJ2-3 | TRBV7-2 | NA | CASSLQGAMLTDTQYF | TGTGCCAGCAGCCTACAGGGGGCGATGTTAACAGATACGCAGTATTTT
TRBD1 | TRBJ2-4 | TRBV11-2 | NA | CASSLVGGGLIAKNIQYF | TGTGCCAGCAGCTTAGTAGGGGGCGGACTGATAGCCAAAAACATTCAGTACTTC
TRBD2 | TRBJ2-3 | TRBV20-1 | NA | CSARLAGVGDTQYF | TGCAGTGCTAGACTAGCGGGAGTGGGGGATACGCAGTATTTT
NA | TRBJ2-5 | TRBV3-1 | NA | CASKTRVGQAIGKETQYF | TGTGCCAGCAAGACTCGAGTGGGCCAAGCAATTGGGAAAGAGACCCAGTACTTC
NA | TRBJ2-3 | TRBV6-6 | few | CASRVQDTDTQYF | TGTGCCAGCAGGGTACAGGACACAGATACGCAGTATTTT
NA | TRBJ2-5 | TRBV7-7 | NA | CASSLAPDGRKETQYF | TGTGCCAGCAGCCTCGCTCCGGACGGAAGAAAAGAGACCCAGTACTTC
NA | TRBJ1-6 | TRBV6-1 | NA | CASSEFQGNNSPLHF | TGTGCCAGCAGTGAATTCCAGGGAAATAATTCACCCCTCCACTTT
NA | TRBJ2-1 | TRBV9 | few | CASSVAGSHEQFF | TGTGCCAGCAGCGTAGCAGGGTCCCATGAGCAGTTCTTC
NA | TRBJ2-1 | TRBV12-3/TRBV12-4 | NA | CASSLMAGLEQFF | TGTGCCAGCAGTTTAATGGCAGGGCTTGAGCAGTTCTTC
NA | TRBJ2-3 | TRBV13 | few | CASSFQTIVYF | TGTGCCAGCAGCTTCCAGACTATTGTGTATTTT
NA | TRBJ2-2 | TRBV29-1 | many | CSVDSPSGDTNTGELFF | TGCAGCGTTGATAGCCCGTCGGGGGACACCAACACCGGGGAGCTGTTTTTT
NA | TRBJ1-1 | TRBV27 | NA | CASSLQEGTPRAFF | TGTGCCAGCAGTTTACAAGAGGGGACACCAAGGGCTTTCTTT
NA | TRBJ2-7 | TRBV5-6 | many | CASSLGWLVYEQYF | TGTGCCAGCAGCTTGGGGTGGCTGGTCTACGAGCAGTACTTC
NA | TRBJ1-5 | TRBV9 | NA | CASSVGSTINQPQHF | TGTGCCAGCAGCGTTGGGAGTACAATCAATCAGCCCCAGCATTTT
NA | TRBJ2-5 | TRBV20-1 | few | CSAREGETQYF | TGCAGTGCAAGGGAAGGAGAGACCCAGTACTTC
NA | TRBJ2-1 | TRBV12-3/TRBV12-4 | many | CASSLSGNEQFF | TGTGCCAGCAGTTTAAGCGGGAATGAGCAGTTCTTC
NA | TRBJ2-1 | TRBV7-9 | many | CASSPDSNNEQFF | TGTGCCAGCAGCCCGGACTCGAACAATGAGCAGTTCTTC
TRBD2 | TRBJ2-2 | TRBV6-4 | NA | CASSRTSTGELFF | TGTGCCAGCAGTCGGACTAGCACCGGGGAGCTGTTTTTT
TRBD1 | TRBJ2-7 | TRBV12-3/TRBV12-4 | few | CASMRGQGAYEQYF | TGTGCCAGCATGCGGGGACAGGGGGCTTACGAGCAGTACTTC
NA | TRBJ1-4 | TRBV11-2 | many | CASSFSGTDYEKLFF | TGTGCCAGCAGCTTCTCCGGGACCGACTATGAAAAACTGTTTTTT
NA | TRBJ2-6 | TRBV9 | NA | CASSVGRGSGANVLTF | TGTGCCAGCAGCGTAGGGAGGGGTTCTGGGGCCAACGTCCTGACTTTC
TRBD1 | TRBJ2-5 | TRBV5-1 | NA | CASSGGTGGAETQYF | TGCGCCAGCAGCGGTGGGACAGGGGGCGCCGAGACCCAGTACTTC
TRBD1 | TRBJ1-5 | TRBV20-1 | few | CSAGHRGASNQPQHF | TGCAGTGCAGGGCACAGGGGGGCTAGCAATCAGCCCCAGCATTTT
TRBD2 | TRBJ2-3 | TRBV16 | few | CASSQRREADTQYF | TGTGCCAGCAGCCAAAGGCGGGAGGCAGATACGCAGTATTTT
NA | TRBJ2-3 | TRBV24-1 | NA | CATSWARTDTQYF | TGTGCCACCAGCTGGGCCCGCACAGATACGCAGTATTTT